This T cell receptor (beta chain) was sequenced during a study of shared clonotypes between healthy human individuals. A single count supports this clone. Generated by immunoSEQ multiplex PCR, the TCRdb table keeps only in-frame clones and is missing some. The data show approximately 1.5 million clones, around 98.5% seen once. Germline lookup yields CDR1 SGHVS and CDR2 FNYEAQ. This CDR3 is 16 amino acids long. Trimming cost V 2 bases and J 1 base, with 9 bases left between them. Into CD45RA+ naive and CD45RA-negative memory subsets, the CD4+ cells were split. The TCR originated in a man younger than 45 in good health. Sequencing input: naive CD4+ T cells sorted from blood. Subset meaning: CD45RA+ positively selected. The gene calls are TRBV7-6 and TRBJ2-6, with unresolved D. DNA for the CDR3: TGTGCCAGCAGCTTATCCGGTCGATCTGGGGCCAACGTCCTGACTTTC. Its protein is CASSLSGRSGANVLTF.